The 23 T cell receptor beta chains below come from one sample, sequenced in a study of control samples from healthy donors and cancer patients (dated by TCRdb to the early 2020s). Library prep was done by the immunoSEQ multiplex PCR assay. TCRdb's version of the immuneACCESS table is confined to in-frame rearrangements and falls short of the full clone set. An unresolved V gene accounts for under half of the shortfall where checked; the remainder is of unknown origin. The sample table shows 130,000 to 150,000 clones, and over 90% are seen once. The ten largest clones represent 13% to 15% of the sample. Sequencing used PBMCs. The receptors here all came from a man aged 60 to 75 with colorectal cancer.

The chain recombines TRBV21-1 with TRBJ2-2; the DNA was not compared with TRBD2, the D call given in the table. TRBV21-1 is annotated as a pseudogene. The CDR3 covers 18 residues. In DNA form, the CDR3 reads TGTGCCAGCAGCCGTTGGGGCGAACGGGCGGGGGAACACCGGGGAGCTGTTTTT. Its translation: CASSRWGERAGEHRGAVF.

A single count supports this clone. CDR3 residues: CAFLGQDNSPLHF. CDR3 DNA: TGTGCTTTTCTGGGGCAGGATAATTCACCCCTCCACTTT. The chain uses TRBV30 and TRBJ1-6; tentatively, D is TRBD1 (5 bases). The CDR3 loop spans 13 amino acids. The germline CDR1 and CDR2 sequences are GTSNPN and SVGIG (reference sequence).

Here the CDR3 reads CASSPRTGGTGELFF. DNA for the CDR3: TGTGCCAGCAGTCCTAGGACAGGGGGGACCGGGGAGCTGTTTTTT. The chain combines TRBV2 with TRBJ2-2; 10 nucleotides align to TRBD1. The V gene end was trimmed by 5 bases and the J gene end by 5 bases; junction bases not matched to a gene: 5. From germline, CDR1 is SNHLY and CDR2 FYNNEI. The length of the CDR3 is 15 residues.

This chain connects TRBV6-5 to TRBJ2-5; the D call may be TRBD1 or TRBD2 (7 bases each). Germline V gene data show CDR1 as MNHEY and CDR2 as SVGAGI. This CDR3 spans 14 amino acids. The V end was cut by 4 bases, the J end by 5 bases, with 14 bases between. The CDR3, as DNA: TGTGCCAGCAGTTGGGGAGGGGGCTTGGAGACCCAGTACTTC. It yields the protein CASSWGGGLETQYF.

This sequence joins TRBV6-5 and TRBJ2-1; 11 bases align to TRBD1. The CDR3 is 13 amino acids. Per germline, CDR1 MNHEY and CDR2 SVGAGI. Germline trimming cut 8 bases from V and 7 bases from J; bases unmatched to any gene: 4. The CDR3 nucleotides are TGTGCCAGCTGGGGGACAGGGGGTAATGAGCAGTTCTTC. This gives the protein CASWGTGGNEQFF.

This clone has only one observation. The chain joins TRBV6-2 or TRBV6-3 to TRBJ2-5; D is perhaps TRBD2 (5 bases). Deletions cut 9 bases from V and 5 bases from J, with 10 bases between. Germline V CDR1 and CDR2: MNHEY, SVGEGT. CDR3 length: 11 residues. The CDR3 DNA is TGTGCCAGTAGCGTCCGGGAGACCCAGTACTTC. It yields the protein CASSVRETQYF.

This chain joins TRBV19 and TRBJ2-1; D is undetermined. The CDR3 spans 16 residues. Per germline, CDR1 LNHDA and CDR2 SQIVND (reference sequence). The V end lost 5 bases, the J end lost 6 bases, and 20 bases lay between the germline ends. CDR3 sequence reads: CASSFRSANSPNEQFF. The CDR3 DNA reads TGTGCCAGTAGTTTCCGTTCGGCCAACTCCCCCAATGAGCAGTTCTTC. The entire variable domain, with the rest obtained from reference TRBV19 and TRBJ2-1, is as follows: DGGITQSPKYLFRKEGQNVTLSCEQNLNHDAMYWYRQDPGQGLRLIYYSQIVNDFQKGDIAEGYSVSREKKESFPLTVTSAQKNPTAFYLCASSFRSANSPNEQFFGPGTRLTVL.

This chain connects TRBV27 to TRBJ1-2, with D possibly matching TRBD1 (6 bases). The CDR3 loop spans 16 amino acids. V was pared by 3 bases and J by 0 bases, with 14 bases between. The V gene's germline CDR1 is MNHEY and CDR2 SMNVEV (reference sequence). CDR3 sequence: CASSFSPGTPNYGYTF. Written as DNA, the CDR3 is TGTGCCAGCAGTTTTTCCCCGGGGACACCTAACTATGGCTACACCTTC.

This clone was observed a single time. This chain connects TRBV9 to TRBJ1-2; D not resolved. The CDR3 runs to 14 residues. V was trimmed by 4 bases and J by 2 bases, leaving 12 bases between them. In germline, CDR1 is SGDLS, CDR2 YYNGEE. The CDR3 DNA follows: TGTGCCAGCAGCCTAGAGGGAGGGAACTATGGCTACACCTTC. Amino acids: CASSLEGGNYGYTF. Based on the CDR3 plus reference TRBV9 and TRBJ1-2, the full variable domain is DSGVTQTPKHLITATGQRVTLRCSPRSGDLSVYWYQQSLDQGLQFLIQYYNGEERAKGNILERFSAQQFPDLHSELNLSSLELGDSALYFCASSLEGGNYGYTFGSGTRLTVV.

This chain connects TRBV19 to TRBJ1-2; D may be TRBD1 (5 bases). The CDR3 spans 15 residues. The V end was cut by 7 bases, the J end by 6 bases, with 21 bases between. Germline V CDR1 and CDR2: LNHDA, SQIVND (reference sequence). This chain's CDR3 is CASTIDGGRQNGYTF. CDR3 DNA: TGTGCCAGTACCATAGATGGAGGGCGACAGAATGGCTACACCTTC.

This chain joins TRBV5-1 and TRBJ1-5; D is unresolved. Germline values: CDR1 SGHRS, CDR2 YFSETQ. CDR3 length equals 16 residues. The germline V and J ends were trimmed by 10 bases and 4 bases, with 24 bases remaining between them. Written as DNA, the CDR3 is TGCGCCGGGCCTCCCCTAGGAGGGCGGGGAAATCAGCCCCAGCATTTT. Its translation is CAGPPLGGRGNQPQHF.

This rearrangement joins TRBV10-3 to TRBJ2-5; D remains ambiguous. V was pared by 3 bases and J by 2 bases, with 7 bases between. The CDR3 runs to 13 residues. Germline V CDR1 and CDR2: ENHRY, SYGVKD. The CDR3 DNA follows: TGTGCCATCAGTGATCAGGTACAAGAGACCCAGTACTTC. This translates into CAISDQVQETQYF.

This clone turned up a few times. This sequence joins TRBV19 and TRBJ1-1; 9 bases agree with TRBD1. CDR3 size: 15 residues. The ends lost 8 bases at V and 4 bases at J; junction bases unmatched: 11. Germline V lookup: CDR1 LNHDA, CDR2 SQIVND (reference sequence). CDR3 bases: TGTGCCAGTCACCCCGGACAGGGGCTGGTCACTGAAGCTTTCTTT. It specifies CASHPGQGLVTEAFF.

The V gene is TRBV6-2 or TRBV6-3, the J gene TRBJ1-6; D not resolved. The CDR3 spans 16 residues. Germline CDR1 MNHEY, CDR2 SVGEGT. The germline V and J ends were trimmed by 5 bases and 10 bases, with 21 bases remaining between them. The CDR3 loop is CASSPLSWELGSPLHF. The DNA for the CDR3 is TGTGCCAGCAGTCCCCTCTCCTGGGAACTTGGATCACCCCTCCACTTT.

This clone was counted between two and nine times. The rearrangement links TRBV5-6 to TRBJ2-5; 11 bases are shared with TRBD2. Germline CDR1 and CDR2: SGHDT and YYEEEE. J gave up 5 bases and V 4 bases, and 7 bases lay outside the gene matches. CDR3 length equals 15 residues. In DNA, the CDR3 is TGTGCCAGCAGCGACCAGACTAGCGGGGCCGAGACCCAGTACTTC. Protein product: CASSDQTSGAETQYF.

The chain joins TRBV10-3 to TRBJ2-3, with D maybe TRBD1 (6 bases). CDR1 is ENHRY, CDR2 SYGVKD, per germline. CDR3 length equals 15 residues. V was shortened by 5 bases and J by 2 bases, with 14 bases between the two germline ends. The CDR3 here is CAISRTEAYTDTQYF. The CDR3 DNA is TGTGCCATCAGTCGGACAGAGGCATACACAGATACGCAGTATTTT.

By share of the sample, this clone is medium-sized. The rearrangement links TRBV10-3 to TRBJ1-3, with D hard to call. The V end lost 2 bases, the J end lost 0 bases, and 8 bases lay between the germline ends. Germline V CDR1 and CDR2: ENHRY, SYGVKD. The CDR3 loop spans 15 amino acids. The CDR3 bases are TGTGCCATCAGTGAGCCACGATCCTCTGGAAACACCATATATTTT. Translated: CAISEPRSSGNTIYF.

CDR3 sequence: CASSLMDKPSDGYTF. For the CDR3, the DNA is TGTGCCAGCAGCTTGATGGACAAACCTTCTGATGGCTACACCTTC. The J gene is TRBJ1-2, the V gene TRBV5-4, with D possibly TRBD1 on 5 matching bases. The CDR3 is 15 residues long. The germline V and J ends were trimmed by 1 base and 6 bases, with 16 bases remaining between them. Germline CDR1 reads SGHNT; CDR2 reads YYREEE (reference sequence).

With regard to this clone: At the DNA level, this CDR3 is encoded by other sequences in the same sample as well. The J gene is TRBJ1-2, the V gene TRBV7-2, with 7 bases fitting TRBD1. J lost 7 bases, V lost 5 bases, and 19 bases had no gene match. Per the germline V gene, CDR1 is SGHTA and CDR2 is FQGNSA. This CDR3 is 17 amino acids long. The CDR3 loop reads CASSPGDGQGVSGGYTF. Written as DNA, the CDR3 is TGTGCCAGCAGCCCGGGGGACGGGCAGGGGGTATCCGGTGGCTACACCTTC.

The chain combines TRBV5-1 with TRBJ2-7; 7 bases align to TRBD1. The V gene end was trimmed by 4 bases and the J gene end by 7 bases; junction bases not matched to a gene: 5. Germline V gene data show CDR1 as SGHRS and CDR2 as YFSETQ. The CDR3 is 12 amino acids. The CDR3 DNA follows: TGCGCCAGCAGCCCGCAGGGGGTTGAGCAGTACTTC. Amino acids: CASSPQGVEQYF.

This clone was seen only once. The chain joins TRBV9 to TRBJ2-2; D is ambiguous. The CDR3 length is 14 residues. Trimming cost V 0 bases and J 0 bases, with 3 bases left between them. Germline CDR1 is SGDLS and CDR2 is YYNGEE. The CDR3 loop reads CASSVEPNTGELFF. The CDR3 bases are TGTGCCAGCAGCGTAGAGCCGAACACCGGGGAGCTGTTTTTT. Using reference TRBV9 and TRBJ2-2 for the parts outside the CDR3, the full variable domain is DSGVTQTPKHLITATGQRVTLRCSPRSGDLSVYWYQQSLDQGLQFLIQYYNGEERAKGNILERFSAQQFPDLHSELNLSSLELGDSALYFCASSVEPNTGELFFGEGSRLTVL.

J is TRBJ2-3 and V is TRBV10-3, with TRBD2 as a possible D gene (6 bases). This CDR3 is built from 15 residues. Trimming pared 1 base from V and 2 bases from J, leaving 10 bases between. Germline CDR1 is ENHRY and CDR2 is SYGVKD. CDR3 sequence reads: CAISELAEPTDTQYF. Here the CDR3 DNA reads TGTGCCATCAGTGAGTTAGCGGAACCCACAGATACGCAGTATTTT.

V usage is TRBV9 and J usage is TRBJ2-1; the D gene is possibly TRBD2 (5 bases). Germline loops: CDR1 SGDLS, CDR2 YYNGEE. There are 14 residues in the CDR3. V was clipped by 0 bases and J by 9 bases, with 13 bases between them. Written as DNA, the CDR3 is TGTGCCAGCAGCGTAGAAAGCGGTGGGTTTGAGCAGTTCTTC. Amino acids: CASSVESGGFEQFF.